The text below deals with one T cell receptor (beta chain). Antigen specificity is unknown. Execution of the assay was at deep level. The repertoire was sequenced with immunoSEQ multiplex PCR; TCRdb's copy has only in-frame clones and lacks some. The sample consists of roughly 500,000 clones, 90% to 96% of them appearing once. The CDR3 contains 11 residues. Germline V gene sequence: CDR1 SNHLY, CDR2 FYNNEI. Trimming pared 4 bases from V and 8 bases from J, leaving 7 bases between. This record belongs to a study of shared clonotypes between healthy human individuals. Points from the study as a whole: Only blood underwent sampling, and tissue repertoires likely differ. Non-shared clonotypes displayed generation probabilities falling below those of clonotypes present in all four donors.

Recent vaccinations or acute infections were absent in the healthy HIV-negative adult donors. Sample: naive CD4+ T cells sorted from blood. Subset meaning: CD45RA+ positively selected. The chain combines TRBV2 with TRBJ2-3; no definite D call. This clonotype was obtained from a woman aged 25 to 39 in good health. CDR3 residues: CASSVTSTQYF. CDR3 nucleotide sequence: TGTGCCAGCAGTGTGACAAGTACGCAGTATTTT. Complete variable domain (other parts from reference TRBV2 and TRBJ2-3): EPEVTQTPSHQVTQMGQEVILRCVPISNHLYFYWYRQILGQKVEFLVSFYNNEISEKSEIFDDQFSVERPDGSNFTLKIRSTKLEDSAMYFCASSVTSTQYFGPGTRLTVL.